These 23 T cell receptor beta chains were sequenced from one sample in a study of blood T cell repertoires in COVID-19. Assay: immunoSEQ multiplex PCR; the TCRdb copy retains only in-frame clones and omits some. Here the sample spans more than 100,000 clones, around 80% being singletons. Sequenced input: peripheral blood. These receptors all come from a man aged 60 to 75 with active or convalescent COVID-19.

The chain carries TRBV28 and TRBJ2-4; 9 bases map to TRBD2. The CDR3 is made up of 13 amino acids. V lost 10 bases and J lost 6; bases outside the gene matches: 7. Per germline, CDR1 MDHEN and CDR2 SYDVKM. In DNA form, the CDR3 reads TGTGCCATCAGAGCGGGAGGCGGAAACATTCAGTACTTC. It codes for CAIRAGGGNIQYF.

In DNA form, the CDR3 reads TGTGCCAGCAGTTCCCTCCAGGCGGGAGACGACGAGCAGTACTTC. This codes for CASSSLQAGDDEQYF. The chain recombines TRBV6-2 or TRBV6-3 with TRBJ2-7; 7 nucleotides align to TRBD2. V trimming: 4 bases; J trimming: 5 bases; junction bases outside the gene matches: 11. The CDR3 loop spans 15 amino acids. CDR1 and CDR2 from the germline V gene are MNHEY and SVGEGT.

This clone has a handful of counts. The CDR3 loop is CASSLAWGAGGWNTEAFF. The CDR3 region has the DNA TGTGCCAGCAGTTTGGCCTGGGGGGCAGGGGGCTGGAACACTGAAGCTTTCTTT. This chain joins TRBV28 and TRBJ1-1; 8 nucleotides match TRBD1. The J segment lost 1 base and the V segment lost 3 bases, leaving 13 bases of the junction unmatched. This CDR3 contains 18 residues. Germline V gives CDR1 MDHEN, CDR2 SYDVKM.

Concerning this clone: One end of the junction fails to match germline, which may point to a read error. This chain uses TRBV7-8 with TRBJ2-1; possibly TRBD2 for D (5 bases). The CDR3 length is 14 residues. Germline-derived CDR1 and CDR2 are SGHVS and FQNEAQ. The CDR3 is CASSLLDSSNEQFF. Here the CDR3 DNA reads TGTGCCAGCAGCTTATTGGACTCCTCCAATGAGCAGTTCTTC.

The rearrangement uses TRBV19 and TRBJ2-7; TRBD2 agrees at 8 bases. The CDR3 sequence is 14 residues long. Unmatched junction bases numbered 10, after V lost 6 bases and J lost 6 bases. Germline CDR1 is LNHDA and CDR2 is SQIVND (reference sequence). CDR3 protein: CASSSPAGGGEQYF. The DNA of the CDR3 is TGTGCCAGTAGCTCACCGGCGGGAGGAGGCGAGCAGTACTTC.

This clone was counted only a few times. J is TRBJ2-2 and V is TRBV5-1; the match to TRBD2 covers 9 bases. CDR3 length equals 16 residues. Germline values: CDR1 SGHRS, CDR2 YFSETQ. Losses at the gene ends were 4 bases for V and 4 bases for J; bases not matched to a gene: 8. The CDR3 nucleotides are TGCGCCAGCAGCCCGGCGGTAGCGGGAGTCACCGGGGAGCTGTTTTTT. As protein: CASSPAVAGVTGELFF.

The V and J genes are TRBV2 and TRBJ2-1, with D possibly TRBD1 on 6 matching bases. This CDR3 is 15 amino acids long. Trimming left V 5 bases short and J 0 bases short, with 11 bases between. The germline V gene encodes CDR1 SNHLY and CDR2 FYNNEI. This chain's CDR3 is CASSRDKSSYNEQFF. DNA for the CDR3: TGTGCCAGCAGTCGGGACAAAAGCTCCTACAATGAGCAGTTCTTC. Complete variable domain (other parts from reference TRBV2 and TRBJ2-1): EPEVTQTPSHQVTQMGQEVILRCVPISNHLYFYWYRQILGQKVEFLVSFYNNEISEKSEIFDDQFSVERPDGSNFTLKIRSTKLEDSAMYFCASSRDKSSYNEQFFGPGTRLTVL.

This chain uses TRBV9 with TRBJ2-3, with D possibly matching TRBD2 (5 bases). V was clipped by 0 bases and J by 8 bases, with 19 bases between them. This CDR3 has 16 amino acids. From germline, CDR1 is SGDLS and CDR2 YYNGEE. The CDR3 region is CASSVGRVGPEVTQYF. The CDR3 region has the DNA TGTGCCAGCAGCGTAGGCCGGGTCGGCCCGGAGGTTACGCAGTATTTT.

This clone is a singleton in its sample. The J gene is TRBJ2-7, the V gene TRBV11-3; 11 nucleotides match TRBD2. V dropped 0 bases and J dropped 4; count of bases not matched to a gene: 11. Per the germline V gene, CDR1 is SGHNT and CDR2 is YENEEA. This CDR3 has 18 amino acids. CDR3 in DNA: TGTGCCAGCAGCTTAGAAGGAGTAGGACTAGCGGGTCCTTACGAGCAGTACTTC. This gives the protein CASSLEGVGLAGPYEQYF. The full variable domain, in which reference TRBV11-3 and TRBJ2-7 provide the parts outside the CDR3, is EAGVVQSPRYKIIEKKQPVAFWCNPISGHNTLYWYLQNLGQGPELLIRYENEEAVDDSQLPKDRFSAERLKGVDSTLKIQPAELGDSAVYLCASSLEGVGLAGPYEQYFGPGTRLTVT.

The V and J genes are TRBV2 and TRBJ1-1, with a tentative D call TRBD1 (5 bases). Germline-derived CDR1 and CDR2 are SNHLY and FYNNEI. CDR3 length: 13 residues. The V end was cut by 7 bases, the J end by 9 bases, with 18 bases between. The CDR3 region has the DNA TGTGCCAGCAACGAGGTTAGGGAGGGGAAAGCTTTCTTT. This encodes CASNEVREGKAFF.

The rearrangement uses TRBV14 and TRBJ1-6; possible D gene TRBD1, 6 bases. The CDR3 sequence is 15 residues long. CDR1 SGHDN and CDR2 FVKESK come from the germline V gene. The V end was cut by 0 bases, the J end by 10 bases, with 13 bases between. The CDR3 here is CASSQEGRGGSPLHF. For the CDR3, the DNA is TGTGCCAGCAGCCAAGAGGGCAGGGGAGGGTCACCCCTCCACTTT.

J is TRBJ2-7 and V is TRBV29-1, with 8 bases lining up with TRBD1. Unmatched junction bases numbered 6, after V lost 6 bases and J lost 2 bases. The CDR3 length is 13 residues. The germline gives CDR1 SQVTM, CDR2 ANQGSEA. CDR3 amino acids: CSVGQGRTYEQYF. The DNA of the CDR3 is TGCAGCGTAGGACAGGGTCGGACCTACGAGCAGTACTTC.

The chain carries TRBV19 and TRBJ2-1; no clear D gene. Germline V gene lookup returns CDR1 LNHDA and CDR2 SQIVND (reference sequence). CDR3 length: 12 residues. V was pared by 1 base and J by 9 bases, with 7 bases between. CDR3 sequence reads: CASSIGSREQFF. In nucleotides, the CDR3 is TGTGCCAGTAGTATAGGATCGCGTGAGCAGTTCTTC.

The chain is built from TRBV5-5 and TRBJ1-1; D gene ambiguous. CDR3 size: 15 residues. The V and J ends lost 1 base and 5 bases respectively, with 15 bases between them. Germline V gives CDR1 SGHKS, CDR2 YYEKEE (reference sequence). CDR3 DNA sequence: TGTGCCAGCAGCTTGATGGGCCTGGAGGAAACTGAAGCTTTCTTT. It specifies CASSLMGLEETEAFF. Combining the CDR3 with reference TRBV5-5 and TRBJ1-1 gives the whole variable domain DAGVTQSPTHLIKTRGQQVTLRCSPISGHKSVSWYQQVLGQGPQFIFQYYEKEERGRGNFPDRFSARQFPNYSSELNVNALLLGDSALYLCASSLMGLEETEAFFGQGTRLTVV.

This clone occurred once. CDR3 DNA sequence: TGTGCCAGCAGCATTGGAGAAGAGACCCAGTACTTC. Translation: CASSIGEETQYF. The chain is built from TRBV7-9 and TRBJ2-5; D call uncertain. CDR1 and CDR2 (germline): SEHNR, FQNEAQ (reference sequence). This CDR3 has 12 amino acids. Trimming pared 5 bases from V and 3 bases from J, leaving 7 bases between.

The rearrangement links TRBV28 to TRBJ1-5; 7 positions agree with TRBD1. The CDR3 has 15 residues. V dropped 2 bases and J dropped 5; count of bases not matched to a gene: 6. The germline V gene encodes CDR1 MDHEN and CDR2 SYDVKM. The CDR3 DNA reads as TGTGCCAGCAGTTTACCTCAGGGGGGCCATCAGCCCCAGCATTTT. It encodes CASSLPQGGHQPQHF.

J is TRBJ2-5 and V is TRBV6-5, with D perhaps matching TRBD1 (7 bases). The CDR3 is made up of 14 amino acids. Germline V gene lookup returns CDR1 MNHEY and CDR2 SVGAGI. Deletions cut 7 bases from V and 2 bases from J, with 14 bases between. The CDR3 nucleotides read TGTGCCAGCACCGCCGCAGGGGGGCAAGAGACCCAGTACTTC. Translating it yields CASTAAGGQETQYF.

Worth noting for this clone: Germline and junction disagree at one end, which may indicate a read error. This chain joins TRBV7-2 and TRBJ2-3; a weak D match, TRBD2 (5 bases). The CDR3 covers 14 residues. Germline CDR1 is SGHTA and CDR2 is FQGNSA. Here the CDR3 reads CASSLGSSRDTQYF. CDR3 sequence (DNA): TGTGCCAGCAGCTTAGGTTCTAGCAGAGATACGCAGTATTTT.

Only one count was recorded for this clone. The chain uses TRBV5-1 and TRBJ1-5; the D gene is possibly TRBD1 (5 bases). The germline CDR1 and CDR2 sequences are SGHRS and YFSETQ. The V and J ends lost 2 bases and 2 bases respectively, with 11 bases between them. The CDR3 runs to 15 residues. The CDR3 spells CASSFGGERNQPQHF. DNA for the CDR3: TGCGCCAGCAGCTTCGGGGGAGAGCGCAATCAGCCCCAGCATTTT.

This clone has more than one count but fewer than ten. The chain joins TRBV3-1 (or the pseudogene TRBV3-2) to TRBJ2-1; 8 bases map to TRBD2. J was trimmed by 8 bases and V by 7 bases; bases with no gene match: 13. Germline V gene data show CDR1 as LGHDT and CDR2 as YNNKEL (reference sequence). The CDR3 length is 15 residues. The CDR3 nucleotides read TGTGCCAGCATTGGGCCGGGAGGGCCTGGTCATGAGCAGTTCTTC. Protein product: CASIGPGGPGHEQFF.

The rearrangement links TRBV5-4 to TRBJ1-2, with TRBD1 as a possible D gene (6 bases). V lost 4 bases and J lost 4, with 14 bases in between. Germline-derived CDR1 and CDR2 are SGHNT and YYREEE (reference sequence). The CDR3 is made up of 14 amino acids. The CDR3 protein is CASSPAGQTYGYTF. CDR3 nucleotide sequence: TGTGCCAGCAGCCCTGCCGGACAGACCTATGGCTACACCTTC.

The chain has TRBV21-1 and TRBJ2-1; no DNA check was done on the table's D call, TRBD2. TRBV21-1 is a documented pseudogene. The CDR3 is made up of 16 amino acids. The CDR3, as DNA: TGTGCCAGCAGGACCCCAGCGGGAGCTCCCTACAATGAGCAGTTCTTC. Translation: CASRTPAGAPYNEQFF.

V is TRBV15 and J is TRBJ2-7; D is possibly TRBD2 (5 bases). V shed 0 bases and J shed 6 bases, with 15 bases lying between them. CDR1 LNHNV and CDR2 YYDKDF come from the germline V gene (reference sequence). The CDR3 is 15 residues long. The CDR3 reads CATSRDFEGPREQYF. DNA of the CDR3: TGTGCCACCAGCAGAGATTTTGAGGGCCCCCGCGAGCAGTACTTC.